This T cell receptor beta chain was sequenced for a study of blood T cell repertoires in COVID-19. For the study at large: The United States, Italy and Spain were the sources of the acute and convalescent COVID-19 samples. T cells, B-cell-depleted T cells, or PBMCs supplied cDNA or gDNA.

Original data processing: From reference gene primer amplification, estimates of nucleated cell counts were derived. The method was immunoSEQ multiplex PCR; TCRdb's version includes in-frame clones alone and lacks a portion of them. That table is the source of V, J and clone size, and D and trimming were worked out from the DNA. Of about 71,000 clones listed, about 82% were seen once; the top ten hold roughly 7%. This CDR3 has 15 amino acids. In germline, CDR1 is MNHEY, CDR2 SVGAGI. V gave up 6 bases and J gave up 7 bases; unmatched junction bases: 9. Sequenced sample: peripheral blood. The TCR was taken from a middle-aged man with active COVID-19. V gene TRBV6-5 combines with J gene TRBJ1-4; 9 positions match TRBD1. CDR3 protein: CASSNTGGTSEKLFF. The CDR3 DNA sequence: TGTGCCAGCAGCAACACAGGGGGCACGAGTGAAAAACTGTTTTTT.